The 16 T cell receptor beta chains presented below share a single source sample, sequenced in a study of early T cells in non-severe SARS-CoV-2 infection. In TCRdb, the 5' RACE reads were re-called with MiXCR into one record per CDR3 protein. The sample has approximately 41,000 distinct CDR3 sequences, 4.5% to 5.5% seen once; the top ten hold about 16%. The sequenced sample was whole blood. All receptors derive from an adult who was a healthcare worker with PCR-confirmed SARS-CoV-2 infection or an uninfected control (not recorded which).

The V gene is TRBV3-1, the J gene TRBJ2-7; D is perhaps TRBD2 (5 bases). Trimming left V 5 bases short and J 0 bases short, with 11 bases between. The CDR3 consists of 14 residues. CDR1 LGHDT and CDR2 YNNKEL come from the germline V gene (reference sequence). The CDR3 spells CASSKRSSSYEQYF. The CDR3, as DNA: TGTGCCAGCAGCAAGCGGTCATCCTCCTACGAGCAGTACTTC.

This clonotype has a count of ten or more. The chain couples TRBV5-4 to TRBJ2-1, with D possibly being TRBD1 (5 bases). The germline V gene encodes CDR1 SGHNT and CDR2 YYREEE (reference sequence). The CDR3 has 15 residues. V gave up 4 bases and J gave up 2 bases, with 13 bases separating them. The CDR3 sequence: CASSTDKRTYNEQFF. CDR3 nucleotide sequence: TGTGCCAGCAGCACGGACAAGCGAACCTACAATGAGCAGTTCTTC.

The chain recombines TRBV30 with TRBJ2-3; unclear D gene. Germline CDR1 is GTSNPN and CDR2 is SVGIG (reference sequence). The CDR3 runs to 13 residues. V gave up 5 bases and J gave up 2 bases, with 11 bases separating them. CDR3 in DNA: TGTGCCTGGGGACGAAAGCCCACAGATACGCAGTATTTT. Encoded protein: CAWGRKPTDTQYF. The full variable domain, completed using reference TRBV30 and TRBJ2-3, is SQTIHQWPATLVQPVGSPLSLECTVEGTSNPNLYWYRQAAGRGLQLLFYSVGIGQISSEVPQNLSASRPQDRQFILSSKKLLLSDSGFYLCAWGRKPTDTQYFGPGTRLTVL.

This clonotype was seen many times. The genes are TRBV6-1 and TRBJ1-1, with D hard to call. With 3 bases removed from V and 0 bases from J, the gap between germline ends came to 11 bases. CDR3 length: 15 residues. Germline V gives CDR1 MNHNS, CDR2 SASEGT. The CDR3 DNA reads as TGTGCCAGCAGTGACCAACAAGCCATGAACACTGAAGCTTTCTTT. It is translated as CASSDQQAMNTEAFF.

This clonotype was counted between two and nine times. The chain recombines TRBV20-1 with TRBJ2-5, with 7 bases fitting TRBD2. In germline, CDR1 is DFQATT, CDR2 SNEGSKA (reference sequence). This CDR3 comprises 13 residues. The CDR3 reads CTLRGVGSETQYF. CDR3 DNA sequence: TGCACCCTCCGGGGGGTGGGCTCGGAGACCCAGTACTTC.

This clonotype was observed at least ten times. The chain has TRBV30 and TRBJ2-5, with 7 bases identical to TRBD1. Trimming cost V 3 bases and J 4 bases; bases outside gene matches: 8. Germline assignment: CDR1 GTSNPN and CDR2 SVGIG (reference sequence). The CDR3 consists of 14 residues. CDR3 in amino acids: CAWSLGQAGETQYF. CDR3 in DNA: TGTGCCTGGAGCCTAGGACAGGCAGGAGAGACCCAGTACTTC. The full variable domain, completed using reference TRBV30 and TRBJ2-5, is SQTIHQWPATLVQPVGSPLSLECTVEGTSNPNLYWYRQAAGRGLQLLFYSVGIGQISSEVPQNLSASRPQDRQFILSSKKLLLSDSGFYLCAWSLGQAGETQYFGPGTRLLVL.

This clonotype was seen ten or more times. This chain uses TRBV5-1 with TRBJ2-1, with TRBD1 matching over 7 bases. The CDR3 has 16 residues. The V and J ends lost 4 bases and 4 bases, in that order; junction bases with no gene match: 11. CDR1 and CDR2 from the germline V gene are SGHRS and YFSETQ. The CDR3 protein is CASSEGTDWAYNEQFF. The DNA of the CDR3 is TGCGCCAGCAGCGAAGGGACAGATTGGGCGTACAATGAGCAGTTCTTC.

In its sample, this clonotype was seen many times. This chain uses TRBV6-1 with TRBJ1-5, with D maybe TRBD1 (5 bases). Germline CDR1 MNHNS, CDR2 SASEGT. The V end was cut by 1 base, the J end by 3 bases, with 13 bases between. This CDR3 spans 16 amino acids. The CDR3 DNA sequence: TGTGCCAGCAGTGAAGTATCGACAGCTCCCAATCAGCCCCAGCATTTT. As protein: CASSEVSTAPNQPQHF.

At least ten counts were recorded for this clonotype. This chain uses TRBV5-1 with TRBJ2-3, with a tentative D call TRBD1 (5 bases). Trimming removed 0 bases from V and 3 bases from J, with 11 bases in between. There are 15 residues in the CDR3. Germline CDR1 reads SGHRS; CDR2 reads YFSETQ. CDR3 loop: CASSLVGRATDTQYF. CDR3 DNA sequence: TGCGCCAGCAGCTTGGTAGGCAGGGCAACAGATACGCAGTATTTT.

This clonotype was seen repeatedly, ten times or more. The chain has TRBV20-1 and TRBJ2-2, with TRBD1 matching 7 bases. In germline, CDR1 is DFQATT, CDR2 SNEGSKA (reference sequence). This CDR3 is 12 amino acids long. Trimming removed 4 bases from V and 6 bases from J; junction bases left unmatched: 2. The CDR3 reads CSAIQGPGELFF. For the CDR3, the DNA is TGCAGTGCTATACAGGGGCCCGGGGAGCTGTTTTTT.

This clonotype was counted many times. The V gene is TRBV28, the J gene TRBJ1-1; perhaps TRBD1 as D (5 bases). The CDR3 length is 15 residues. V lost 6 bases and J lost 1, with 15 bases in between. In germline, CDR1 is MDHEN, CDR2 SYDVKM. The CDR3 DNA is TGTGCCAGCAGAACTCCAGGGCGTTGGAACACTGAAGCTTTCTTT. Translating it yields CASRTPGRWNTEAFF.

This clonotype was picked up a small number of times. This rearrangement joins TRBV10-1 to TRBJ2-3; no firm D call. From germline, CDR1 is WNHNN and CDR2 SYGVQD (reference sequence). V was cut by 0 bases and J by 3 bases, with 7 bases left in between. The CDR3 consists of 14 residues. The CDR3 loop is CASSESGATDTQYF. The DNA for the CDR3 is TGCGCCAGCAGTGAGTCTGGCGCGACAGATACGCAGTATTTT.

This clonotype was seen ten or more times. The V and J genes are TRBV7-3 and TRBJ1-1; possible D gene TRBD1, 5 bases. CDR1 is SGHTA and CDR2 is FQGTGA in the germline V gene. This CDR3 contains 14 residues. V lost 1 base to trimming and J lost 2 bases, with 8 bases between them. The CDR3 bases are TGTGCCAGCAGCTTAAATGGGGGTAACACTGAAGCTTTCTTT. This encodes CASSLNGGNTEAFF. The whole variable domain, remainder taken from reference TRBV7-3 and TRBJ1-1, is GAGVSQTPSNKVTEKGKYVELRCDPISGHTALYWYRQSLGQGPEFLIYFQGTGAADDSGLPNDRFFAVRPEGSVSTLKIQRTERGDSAVYLCASSLNGGNTEAFFGQGTRLTVV.

This clonotype was recorded a few times. This sequence joins TRBV6-2 or TRBV6-3 and TRBJ2-5; 9 bases match TRBD2. This CDR3 comprises 17 residues. The V gene end was trimmed by 2 bases and the J gene end by 5 bases; junction bases not matched to a gene: 12. The V gene's germline CDR1 is MNHEY and CDR2 SVGEGT. Here the CDR3 reads CASSYRSSGGPRETQYF. CDR3 bases: TGTGCCAGCAGTTACCGGAGTAGCGGGGGTCCGCGGGAGACCCAGTACTTC.

In regard to this clonotype: Just one base apart from a much larger clone, this may be a read error. This chain uses TRBV5-1 with TRBJ2-5, with a weak D call TRBD2 (6 bases). Germline values: CDR1 SGHRS, CDR2 YFSETQ. CDR3 size: 14 residues. The CDR3 nucleotides read TGCGCCAGCAGCTCGGGGACTGTACAAGAGAGCCAGTACTTC. It translates to CASSSGTVQESQYF.

In this sample, this clonotype turned up many times. This CDR3 reads CSARWRGVGYTF. The CDR3 region has the DNA TGCAGTGCTAGATGGAGGGGAGTTGGCTACACCTTC. This chain connects TRBV20-1 to TRBJ1-2, with D perhaps matching TRBD1 (5 bases). The CDR3 covers 12 residues. Germline lookup yields CDR1 DFQATT and CDR2 SNEGSKA (reference sequence). Trimming left V 2 bases short and J 7 bases short, with 11 bases between.